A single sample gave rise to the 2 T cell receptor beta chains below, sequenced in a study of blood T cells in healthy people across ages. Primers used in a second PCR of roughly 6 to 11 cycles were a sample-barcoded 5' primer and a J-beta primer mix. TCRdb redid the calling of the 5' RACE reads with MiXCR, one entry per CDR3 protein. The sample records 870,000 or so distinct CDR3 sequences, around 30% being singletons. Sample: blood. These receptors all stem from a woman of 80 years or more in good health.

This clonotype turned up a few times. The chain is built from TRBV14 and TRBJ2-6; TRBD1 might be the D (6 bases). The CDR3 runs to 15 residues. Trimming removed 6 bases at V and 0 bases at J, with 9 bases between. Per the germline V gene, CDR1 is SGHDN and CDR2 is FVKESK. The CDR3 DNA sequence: TGTGCCAGCAGGAAGACAGGCTCTGGGGCCAACGTCCTGACTTTC. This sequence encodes CASRKTGSGANVLTF.

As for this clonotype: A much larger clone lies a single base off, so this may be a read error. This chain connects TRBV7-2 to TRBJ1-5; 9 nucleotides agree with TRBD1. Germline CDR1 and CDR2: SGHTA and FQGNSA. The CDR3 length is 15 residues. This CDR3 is CACSWGQGPNQPQHF. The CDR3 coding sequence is TGTGCCTGCAGCTGGGGACAGGGCCCCAATCAGCCCCAGCATTTT. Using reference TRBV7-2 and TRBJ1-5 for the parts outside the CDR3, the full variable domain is GAGVSQSPSNKVTEKGKDVELRCDPISGHTALYWYRQSLGQGLEFLIYFQGNSAPDKSGLPSDRFSAERTGGSVSTLTIQRTQQEDSAVYLCACSWGQGPNQPQHFGDGTRLSIL.